These T cell receptor beta chains were read from a single sample in a study of CD4 T cells in relation to SARS-CoV-2 and coronaviruses. Sequencing used immunoSEQ multiplex PCR; TCRdb keeps in-frame clones, though not all of them. Found here are some 64,000 clones, 85% to 95% of them singletons; the top ten hold around 0.13%. The sequenced material came from naive CD4+ T cells from PBMCs. The receptors originated from a human donor in good health. The CDR3 runs from the conserved cysteine through the conserved F or W. Fields, in order: CDR3 DNA, CDR3 protein, D gene, clone size, J gene, V gene. The D gene is left open where the match is weak. A clone size is listed for some rows: how often the clone was seen (once, few, many), or a class if it is expanded.

cdr3_nt: TGTGCCAGCAGCTCCATCTGGACAGAATACTATGGCTACACCTTC
cdr3_aa: CASSSIWTEYYGYTF
d_call: NA
clone_size: once
j_call: TRBJ1-2
v_call: TRBV11-2

cdr3_nt: TGTGCCAGCAGCGTAGTTGGTAGCGGGAGCGAAGAGCAGTTCTTC
cdr3_aa: CASSVVGSGSEEQFF
d_call: TRBD2
clone_size: NA
j_call: TRBJ2-1
v_call: TRBV9

cdr3_nt: NA
cdr3_aa: CASIPWGRGSPPAYF
d_call: NA
clone_size: NA
j_call: TRBJ2-7
v_call: TRBV28

cdr3_nt: TGTGCCAGCACCGGCGCCGAGAGAAGGGCCAATGAGCAGTTCTTC
cdr3_aa: CASTGAERRANEQFF
d_call: NA
clone_size: NA
j_call: TRBJ2-1
v_call: TRBV28

cdr3_nt: TGTGCCAGCAGTTCGGCGGGAGGCTATTACAATGAGCAGTTCTTC
cdr3_aa: CASSSAGGYYNEQFF
d_call: TRBD2
clone_size: NA
j_call: TRBJ2-1
v_call: TRBV28

cdr3_nt: TGTGCCACCAGTGATCCGCTTAACATGGAAGAGACCCAGTACTTC
cdr3_aa: CATSDPLNMEETQYF
d_call: NA
clone_size: NA
j_call: TRBJ2-5
v_call: TRBV24-1

cdr3_nt: TGTGCCAGTAGAGACTTACAAGTTACAGATACGCAGTATTTT
cdr3_aa: CASRDLQVTDTQYF
d_call: NA
clone_size: NA
j_call: TRBJ2-3
v_call: TRBV19

cdr3_nt: TGTGCCAGCAGCTTGGTGGGCGCGGGCACCTACGAGCAGTACTTC
cdr3_aa: CASSLVGAGTYEQYF
d_call: NA
clone_size: NA
j_call: TRBJ2-7
v_call: TRBV5-6

cdr3_nt: TGTGCCAGCAGCATGACAGGGGGGAGGACTAATGAAAAACTGTTTTTT
cdr3_aa: CASSMTGGRTNEKLFF
d_call: TRBD1
clone_size: NA
j_call: TRBJ1-4
v_call: TRBV11-2

cdr3_nt: TGTGCCAGCTCACCGGGGCGTGTAGTCACTGAAGCTTTCTTT
cdr3_aa: CASSPGRVVTEAFF
d_call: NA
clone_size: once
j_call: TRBJ1-1
v_call: TRBV18

cdr3_nt: TGTGCCAGTAGTAACGGACGCAACTATGGCTACACCTTC
cdr3_aa: CASSNGRNYGYTF
d_call: NA
clone_size: NA
j_call: TRBJ1-2
v_call: TRBV19